The present T cell receptor beta chain was sequenced within a study of cytomegalovirus exposure and HLA in healthy donors (dated by TCRdb to 2016 to 2017). Some background on the complete study: An earlier analysis of approximately 550 of the donors reported 276 Gb of sequence data and 117 million unique TCR beta sequences from around 200 million T cells. An early release covering just under 650 HLA-typed donors comprised about 310 gigabases of sequencing data and tens of millions of unique TCR sequences. Among the approximately 400 genotyped donors, around 81% belonged to the genetic ancestry cluster associated with self-reported Caucasian donors. The study aimed to test whether cataloging public T cell receptors could reveal signatures of past pathogen exposure. The T cell repertoires of several hundred subjects were profiled by immunosequencing and related to cytomegalovirus serostatus. A separate validation cohort of some 130 different subjects was used in addition to the roughly 700-subject first cohort. To predict cytomegalovirus infection status, the study brought together high-throughput TCR immunosequencing, statistical association of individual TCRs with disease status, and machine learning. A later analysis re-examined previously published TCR beta repertoires from 610 or so donors and added high-resolution HLA genotyping to investigate patterns of TCR occurrence. Rather than using new phenotypic data, the later analysis identified candidate immune exposures from TCR beta sequences and from how often those sequences occurred across donors. To decide whether each TCR beta V gene segment behaved as functional or pseudogenic, an earlier analysis of some 600 of the donors relied on high-throughput TCR beta sequencing. Donor age, sex, ethnicity and CMV serostatus were collected together with the repertoire data. A later genetic analysis used genome-wide SNP genotypes for about three fifths of the roughly 700 donors, treating that subset as a discovery cohort. All discovery cohort repertoires had been generated using a single sequencing platform. HLA typing included class I and class II loci at four-digit resolution. The number of donors typed differed by locus, with roughly 620-640 for A, B, C, DRB1 and DQB1, 522 for DQA1, 600 to 610 for DPA1, and 450 to 480 for DPB1. Roughly 5 DR-DQ haplotypes were treated as single units for association and clustering because of strong linkage in the cohort. Among 300 to 500 genotyped donors of the cohort, an average of approximately 220,000 unique TCR beta nucleotide sequences was sequenced per donor, of which roughly 18% were non-productive.

On the study overall, not on this receptor specifically: According to a later genetic analysis, donors in an Asian-associated ancestry cluster had fewer N-insertions in productive TCRs than the approximately 610-donor mean. Because counts were too low, about 17 rarely observed V segments, including chromosome 9 orphons, were excluded from the earlier analysis of some 590 of the donors. Specific HLA alleles were associated with some 15,000 TCR beta sequences at a false discovery rate of 0.05 in a later analysis. A total of 150 to 200 TCR beta chains were listed by the study as associated with cytomegalovirus. While some public TCRs were present in many individuals, most TCR sequences turned up only very rarely across donors. Presence/absence analyses assumed roughly uniform sequencing depth across donors, an assumption that may not hold. According to a later analysis, parvovirus B19, influenza, CMV and Epstein-Barr virus appeared linked to several top co-occurrence clusters. Because the 87-base-pair reads could not distinguish some IMGT-functional V segments, including TRBV6-2 and TRBV6-3, those segments were excluded. A further reported finding was that TCR beta sequences accurately predicted the HLA-A and HLA-B alleles for most subjects in the first cohort. Only TCR beta chains were sequenced in this cohort, and the absence of alpha or paired-chain data limited detectable features. Assigning TCR associations to individual alleles was difficult when HLA alleles, especially DR and DQ, strongly co-occurred. In a later analysis, the rate of TCR association differed among HLA loci, with DRB1 alleles having the most associated TCRs and HLA-C alleles having the fewest. A later analysis found that HLA-associated TCR beta chains were more clonally expanded and had lower generation probabilities than equally common non-associated chains. A cluster of highly shared sequence variants was judged likely to represent a technical artifact of the sequencing pipeline. The authors suggested that the approach could potentially be extended to other disease states and immunological phenotypes. In vitro tests confirmed that three of the cytomegalovirus-associated TCR beta chains recognize cytomegalovirus antigens. In both the original and validation cohorts, the classifier was reported to diagnose cytomegalovirus status with high specificity and sensitivity. A later analysis found that most CMV-associated TCR beta chains appeared HLA-restricted, with HLA associations seemingly driven largely by CMV exposure. A later genetic analysis associated a missense DCLRE1C variant with V-gene and J-gene trimming of TCR beta chains, and an independent cohort replicated the association. Linkage disequilibrium might explain the correlated functional status among segregating V segments, but an unknown experimental factor could not be ruled out. In an earlier analysis of over 550 of the donors, most TCR beta V segments were observed in productive rearrangements about 87% or about 30% of the time, broadly matching IMGT annotations. Because HLA typing was missing for some donors at each locus, association tests included only the typed subset. For the cohort, immune exposure information was limited to CMV serostatus.

Libraries were prepared through the immunoSEQ multiplex PCR assay. A mixture of 60 forward primers for TCR Vbeta segments and 13 reverse primers for TCR Jbeta segments was used in the multiplex PCR. The CDR3 region of rearranged TCR beta genes was amplified from genomic DNA by a multiplex PCR assay. On the Illumina HiSeq System, the amplified TCR beta libraries were sequenced as 87-base-pair reads. Per the authors' processing: Across the roughly 600 repertoires, a later analysis counted about 81 million unique TCR beta chains, roughly 11 million of which were shared by at least two donors. A nearest-neighbor algorithm error-corrected the raw reads and collapsed the reads into unique sequences, merging closely related sequences to remove PCR and sequencing errors. V, D and J gene segments were assigned by aligning CDR3 sequences to IMGT reference sequences. For a sequence to be retained, a match of at least six nucleotides was required to both a V gene segment and a J gene segment. Rearrangements were classified as productive when the CDR3 lacked stop codons and remained in frame with V and J, and all other rearrangements were classified as non-productive. CDR3 was defined by IMGT convention, running from the second conserved V-encoded cysteine to the conserved J-encoded phenylalanine. The earlier analysis of 500 to 600 of the donors excluded sequences that lacked an unambiguous match to a single V gene segment. In an earlier analysis of 450 to 700 of the donors, V segments were called functional above 56.7% productive rearrangements and were called segregating when the between-donor standard deviation exceeded 5%. To diagnose cytomegalovirus status from the catalog of TCR beta chain sequences, a statistical classification framework was built. V and J gene assignment, in a later analysis, came from comparing TCR nucleotide sequences with IMGT/GENE-DB human TR gene sequences. Using the TCRdist pipeline, a later analysis assigned CDR3 sequences along with most-parsimonious VDJ recombination scenarios. In a later analysis, each TCR beta chain was defined by its CDR3 amino acid sequence together with its V-gene family, and reads without a unique V-gene family were excluded. As a way to deal with suspected cross-contamination and a sequencing artifact, a later analysis dropped 450 to 700 nucleotide sequences that were highly shared and had low generation probability. A later analysis calculated a clonal expansion index for each public chain from normalized within-repertoire ranks of inferred template counts. Generation probabilities in a later analysis came from a VDJ recombination model fitted to out-of-frame rearrangements, and those results were checked against IGoR. In a later analysis, hypergeometric tests were used to score TCR-TCR, TCR-HLA and TCR-CMV co-occurrence, with a repertoire-size bias correction applied to TCR pairs. A later analysis estimated false discovery rates by permuting HLA or CMV assignments 20 times. In a later analysis, co-occurring TCRs were grouped with DBSCAN, and TCRdist sequence similarity was added when clustering was performed within HLA-allele-positive subsets. Repertoires with fewer than 30,000 or more than 120,000 public chains, plus five repertoires with anomalous nucleotide sharing, were excluded from co-occurrence clustering. TCRdb limited this immuneACCESS table to in-frame rearrangements with V and J called. A share of clones is missing; checked studies link under half to unresolved V genes, and the rest is unexplained. That table gives V, J and clone size, and the DNA gave D and trimming. Within this sample are around 190,000 clones, with 70% to 85% of them counted one time only. The ten largest clonotypes hold 0.69% of the sample.

The germline V gene (reference sequence) specifies SEHNR as CDR1 and FQNEAQ as CDR2. Measured from the cysteine to the phenylalanine, the CDR3 is 9 residues long. Only the CDR3 portion is preserved as DNA: 27 bases, with reading frame beginning at the first base. A note on this clone: There is no known antigen for this receptor. One end of the junction fails to match germline, which may point to a read error.

The cohort comprised 666 healthy bone marrow donors. All cohort members were sampled while nominally healthy, although unrecorded immune exposures were likely present. The donor was CMV seronegative and belonged to the group of 352 seronegative cohort members. A peripheral blood sample was provided by each donor, and peripheral blood mononuclear cells were used for TCR beta sequencing. The Qiagen DNeasy Blood Extraction Kit was used to extract genomic DNA from the blood cell samples. Recombination linked TRBV7-9 to TRBJ1-2; no D gene call is confident. This TCR was sampled from a woman in her forties in good health and CMV-seronegative. Sample: PBMCs. The CDR3 corresponds to CASSSHGEF. In nucleotide form, the sequence is TGTGCCAGCAGCTCGCACGGGGAGTTC.